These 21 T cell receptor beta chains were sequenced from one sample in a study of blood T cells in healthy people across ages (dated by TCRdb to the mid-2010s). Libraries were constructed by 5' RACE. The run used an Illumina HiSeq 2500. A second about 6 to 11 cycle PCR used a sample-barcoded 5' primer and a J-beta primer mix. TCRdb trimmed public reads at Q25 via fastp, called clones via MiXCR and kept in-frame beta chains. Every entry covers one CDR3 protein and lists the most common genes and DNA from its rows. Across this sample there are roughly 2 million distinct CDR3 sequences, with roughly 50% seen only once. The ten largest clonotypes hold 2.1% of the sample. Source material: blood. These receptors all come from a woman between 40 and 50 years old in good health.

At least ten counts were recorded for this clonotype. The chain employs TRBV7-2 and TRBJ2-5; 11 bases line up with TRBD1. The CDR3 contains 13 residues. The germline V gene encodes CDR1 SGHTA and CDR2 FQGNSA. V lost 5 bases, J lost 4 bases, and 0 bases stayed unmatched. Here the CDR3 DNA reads TGTGCCAGCAGCGGGACAGGGGGAGAGACCCAGTACTTC. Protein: CASSGTGGETQYF.

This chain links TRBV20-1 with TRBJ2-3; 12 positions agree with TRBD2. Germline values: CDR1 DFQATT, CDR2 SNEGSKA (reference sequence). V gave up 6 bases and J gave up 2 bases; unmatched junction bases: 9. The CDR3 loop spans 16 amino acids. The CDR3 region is CSADSGTSGSTDTQYF. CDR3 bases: TGCAGTGCCGATTCTGGGACTAGCGGGTCCACAGATACGCAGTATTTT.

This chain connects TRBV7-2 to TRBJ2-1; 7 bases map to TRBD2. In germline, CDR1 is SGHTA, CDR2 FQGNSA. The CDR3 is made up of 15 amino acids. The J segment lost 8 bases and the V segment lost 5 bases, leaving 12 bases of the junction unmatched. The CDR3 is CASSPPGLVEDEQFF. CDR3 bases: TGTGCCAGCAGCCCCCCTGGACTAGTTGAAGATGAGCAGTTCTTC.

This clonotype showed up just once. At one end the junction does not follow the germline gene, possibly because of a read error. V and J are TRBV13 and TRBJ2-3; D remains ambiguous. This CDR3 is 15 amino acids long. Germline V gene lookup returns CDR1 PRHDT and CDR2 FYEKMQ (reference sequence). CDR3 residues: CASSQYMGFTDTQYF. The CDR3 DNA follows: TGTGCCAGCAGCCAGTATATGGGATTCACAGATACACAGTATTTT.

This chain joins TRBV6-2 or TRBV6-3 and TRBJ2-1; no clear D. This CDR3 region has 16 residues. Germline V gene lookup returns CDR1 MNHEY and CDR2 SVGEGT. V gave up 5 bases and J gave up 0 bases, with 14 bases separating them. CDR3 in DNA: TGTGCCAGCAGTCCCAATATAATTTACTCCTACAATGAGCAGTTCTTC. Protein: CASSPNIIYSYNEQFF.

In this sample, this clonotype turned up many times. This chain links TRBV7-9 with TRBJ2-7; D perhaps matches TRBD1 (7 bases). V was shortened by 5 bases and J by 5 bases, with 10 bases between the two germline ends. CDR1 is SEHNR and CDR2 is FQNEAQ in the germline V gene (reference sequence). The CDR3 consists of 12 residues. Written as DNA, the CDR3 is TGTGCCAGCAGCCCAGGGGGGCACGAGCAGTACTTC. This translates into CASSPGGHEQYF. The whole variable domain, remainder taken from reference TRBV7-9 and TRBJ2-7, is DTGVSQNPRHKITKRGQNVTFRCDPISEHNRLYWYRQTLGQGPEFLTYFQNEAQLEKSRLLSDRFSAERPKGSFSTLEIQRTEQGDSAMYLCASSPGGHEQYFGPGTRLTVT.

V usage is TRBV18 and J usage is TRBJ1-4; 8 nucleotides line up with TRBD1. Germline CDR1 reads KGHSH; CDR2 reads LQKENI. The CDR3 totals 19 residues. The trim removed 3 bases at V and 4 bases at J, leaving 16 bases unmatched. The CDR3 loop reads CASSPLGAAGGASNEKLFF. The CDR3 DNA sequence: TGTGCCAGCTCACCCCTCGGAGCGGCAGGGGGCGCAAGTAATGAAAAACTGTTTTTT.

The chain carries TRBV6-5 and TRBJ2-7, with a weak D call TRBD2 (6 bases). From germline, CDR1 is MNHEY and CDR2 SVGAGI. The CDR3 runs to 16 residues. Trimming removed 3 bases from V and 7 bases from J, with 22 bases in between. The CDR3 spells CASSYGGTLGYNEQYF. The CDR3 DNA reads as TGTGCCAGCAGTTATGGGGGGACCCTGGGGTACAATGAGCAGTACTTC.

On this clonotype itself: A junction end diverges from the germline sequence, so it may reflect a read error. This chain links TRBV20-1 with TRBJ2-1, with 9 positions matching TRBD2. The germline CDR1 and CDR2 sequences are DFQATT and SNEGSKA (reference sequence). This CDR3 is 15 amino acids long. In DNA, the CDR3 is TGCAGTGCTAGAGATAGGGCGGGGGGGCTCAATGAGCGGTTCTTC. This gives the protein CSARDRAGGLNERFF.

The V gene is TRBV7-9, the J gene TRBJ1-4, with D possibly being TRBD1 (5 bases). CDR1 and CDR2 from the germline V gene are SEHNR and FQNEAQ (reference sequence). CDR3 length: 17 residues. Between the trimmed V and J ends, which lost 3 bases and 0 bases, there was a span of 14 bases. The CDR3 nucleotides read TGTGCCAGCAGCTTGGACATTGTTCGGGCAACTAATGAAAAACTGTTTTTT. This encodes CASSLDIVRATNEKLFF. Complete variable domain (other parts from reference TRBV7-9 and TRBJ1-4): DTGVSQNPRHKITKRGQNVTFRCDPISEHNRLYWYRQTLGQGPEFLTYFQNEAQLEKSRLLSDRFSAERPKGSFSTLEIQRTEQGDSAMYLCASSLDIVRATNEKLFFGSGTQLSVL.

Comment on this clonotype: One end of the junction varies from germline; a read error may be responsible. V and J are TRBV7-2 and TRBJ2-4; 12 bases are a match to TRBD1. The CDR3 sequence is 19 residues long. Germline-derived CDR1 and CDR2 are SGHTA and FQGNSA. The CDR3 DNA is TGTGCCAGCGGCTTAGTCGGGACAGGGGGCCCCCTGGCCAAAAACATTCAGTACTTC. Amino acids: CASGLVGTGGPLAKNIQYF.

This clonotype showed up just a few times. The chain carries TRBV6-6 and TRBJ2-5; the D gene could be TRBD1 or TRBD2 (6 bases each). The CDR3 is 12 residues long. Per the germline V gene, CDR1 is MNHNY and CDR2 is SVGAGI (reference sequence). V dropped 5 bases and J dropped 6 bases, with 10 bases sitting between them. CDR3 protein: CASSRGAKTQYF. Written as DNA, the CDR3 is TGTGCCAGCAGTAGGGGGGCAAAGACCCAGTACTTC.

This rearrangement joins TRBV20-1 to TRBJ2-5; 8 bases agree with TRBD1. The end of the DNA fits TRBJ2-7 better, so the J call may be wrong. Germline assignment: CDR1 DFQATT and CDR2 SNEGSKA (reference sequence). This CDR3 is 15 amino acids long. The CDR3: CSTLLRGSGGNEQYF. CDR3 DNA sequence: TGCAGTACACTTCTAAGGGGGTCAGGGGGCAACGAGCAGTACTTC.

The CDR3 nucleotides are TGTGCCAGCAGTGGGACAGGGTTGGGGCAGTACTTC. Translation: CASSGTGLGQYF. The chain joins TRBV25-1 to TRBJ2-7, with 8 positions matching TRBD1. Germline V gene sequence: CDR1 MGHDK, CDR2 SYGVNS. The CDR3 runs to 12 residues. After removal of 4 bases from V and 9 bases from J, the junction contained 5 bases not matched to a gene.

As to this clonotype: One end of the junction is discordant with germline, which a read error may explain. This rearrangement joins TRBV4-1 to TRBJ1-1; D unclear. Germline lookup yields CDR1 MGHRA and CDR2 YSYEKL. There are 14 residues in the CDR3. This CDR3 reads CASSFTRGNTGAFF. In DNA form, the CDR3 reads TGCGCCAGCAGCTTTACTCGGGGAAACACTGGAGCTTTCTTT.

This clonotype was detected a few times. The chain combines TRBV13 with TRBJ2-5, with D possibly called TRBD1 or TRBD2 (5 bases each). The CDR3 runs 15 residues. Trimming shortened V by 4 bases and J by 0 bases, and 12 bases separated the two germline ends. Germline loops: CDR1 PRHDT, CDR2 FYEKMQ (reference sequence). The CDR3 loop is CASSSGTMYQETQYF. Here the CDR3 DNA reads TGTGCCAGCAGCTCCGGGACCATGTACCAAGAGACCCAGTACTTC.

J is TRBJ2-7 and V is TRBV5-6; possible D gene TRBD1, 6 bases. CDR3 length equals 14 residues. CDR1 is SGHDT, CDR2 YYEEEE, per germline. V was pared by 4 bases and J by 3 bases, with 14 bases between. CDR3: CASSIQGISYEQYF. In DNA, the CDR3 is TGTGCCAGCAGCATCCAGGGGATCAGCTACGAGCAGTACTTC.

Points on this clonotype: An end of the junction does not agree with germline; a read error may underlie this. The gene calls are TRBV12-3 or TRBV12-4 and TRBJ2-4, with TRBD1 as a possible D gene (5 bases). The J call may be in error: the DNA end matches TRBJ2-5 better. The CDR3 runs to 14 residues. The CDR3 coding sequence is TGTGCCAGCCGTTTGGTTGGGGCTGGAGAGACCCAGTACTTC. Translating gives CASRLVGAGETQYF.

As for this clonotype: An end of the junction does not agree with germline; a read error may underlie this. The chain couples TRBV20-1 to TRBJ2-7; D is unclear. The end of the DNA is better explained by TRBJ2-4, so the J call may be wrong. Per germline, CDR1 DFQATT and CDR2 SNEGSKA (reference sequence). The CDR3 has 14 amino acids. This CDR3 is CSARTTLAKSIQYF. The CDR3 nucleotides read TGCAGTGCTAGAACTACTTTAGCCAAAAGCATTCAGTACTTC.

The CDR3 region has the DNA TGTGCCAGCAGCTTTACAGGGGGGCACTACGAGCAGTACTTC. It yields the protein CASSFTGGHYEQYF. This rearrangement joins TRBV11-2 to TRBJ2-7, with 8 positions matching TRBD1. Germline V CDR1 and CDR2: SGHAT, FQNNGV. This CDR3 is 14 amino acids long. With V trimmed by 3 bases and J by 3 bases, 4 bases remained unmatched.

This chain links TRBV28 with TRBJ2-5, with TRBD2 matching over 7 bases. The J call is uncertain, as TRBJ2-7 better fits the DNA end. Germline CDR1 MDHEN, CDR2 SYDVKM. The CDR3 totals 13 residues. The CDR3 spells CASSTPAGNEQYF. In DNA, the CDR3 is TGTGCCAGCAGTACCCCAGCGGGAAACGAGCAGTACTTC.